This T cell receptor beta chain was found in a study of blood T cell repertoires in COVID-19. Authors' data handling: Estimated nucleated cell counts came from reference gene primer amplification. Sequencing used immunoSEQ multiplex PCR; TCRdb keeps in-frame clones, though not all of them. V, J and clone size are those of that table, while D and trimming were read from the DNA. Of 250,000 to 350,000 clones detected, approximately 86% appear once; the ten largest clones hold 0.7% to 0.9%. The CDR3 is made up of 14 amino acids. Germline CDR1 is SGDLS and CDR2 is YYNGEE. Trimming removed 4 bases at V and 1 base at J, with 11 bases between.

The chain is built from TRBV9 and TRBJ2-5, with D perhaps TRBD1 (5 bases). The origin of this receptor is a human donor with COVID-19, enrolled during active disease. The donor label of this sample is uncertain. Sequences were obtained from peripheral blood. CDR3 sequence reads: CASSPYGAQETQYF. For the CDR3, the DNA is TGTGCCAGCAGCCCCTATGGGGCCCAAGAGACCCAGTACTTC.